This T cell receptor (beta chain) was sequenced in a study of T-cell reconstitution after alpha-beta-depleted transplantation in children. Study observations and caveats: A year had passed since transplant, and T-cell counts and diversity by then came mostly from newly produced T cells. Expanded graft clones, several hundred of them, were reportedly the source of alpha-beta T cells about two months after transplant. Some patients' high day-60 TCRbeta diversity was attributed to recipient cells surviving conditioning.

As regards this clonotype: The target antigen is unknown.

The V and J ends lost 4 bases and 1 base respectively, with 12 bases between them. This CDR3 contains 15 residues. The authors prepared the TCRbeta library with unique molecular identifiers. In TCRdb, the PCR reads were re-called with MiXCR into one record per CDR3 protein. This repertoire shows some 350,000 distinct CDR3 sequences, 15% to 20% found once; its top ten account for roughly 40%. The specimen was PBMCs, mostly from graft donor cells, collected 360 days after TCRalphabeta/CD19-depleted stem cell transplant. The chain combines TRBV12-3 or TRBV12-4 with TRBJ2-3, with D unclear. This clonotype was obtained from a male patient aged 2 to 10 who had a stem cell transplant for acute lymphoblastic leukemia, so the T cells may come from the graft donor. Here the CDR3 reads CASSWWELGTDTQYF. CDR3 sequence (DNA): TGTGCCAGCAGTTGGTGGGAACTGGGCACAGATACGCAGTATTTT.